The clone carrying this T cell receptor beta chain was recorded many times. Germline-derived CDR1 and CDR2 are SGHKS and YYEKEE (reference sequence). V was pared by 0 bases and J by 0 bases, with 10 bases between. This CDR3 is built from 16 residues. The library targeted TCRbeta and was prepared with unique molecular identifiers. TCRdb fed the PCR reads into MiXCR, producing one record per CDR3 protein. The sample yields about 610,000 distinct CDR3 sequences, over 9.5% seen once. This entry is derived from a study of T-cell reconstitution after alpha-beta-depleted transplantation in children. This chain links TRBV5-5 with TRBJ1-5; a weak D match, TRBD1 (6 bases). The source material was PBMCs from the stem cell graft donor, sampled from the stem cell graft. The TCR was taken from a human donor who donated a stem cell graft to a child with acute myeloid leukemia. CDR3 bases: TGTGCCAGCAGCTTGGTGGGGGGCCATAGCAATCAGCCCCAGCATTTT. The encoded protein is CASSLVGGHSNQPQHF.